These T cell receptor beta chains were read from a single sample in a study of beta chain features in type 1 diabetes. TCRdb keeps only in-frame clones here, not all; method: immunoSEQ multiplex PCR. Among roughly 250,000 clones listed, about 10% were seen once. The sample taken for sequencing was naive CD4+ T cells from blood. These TCRs come from a woman younger than 30 in good health. CDR3s include the opening cysteine and the closing phenylalanine or tryptophan. A D gene is named only where the DNA matches it firmly. Clone size, where shown, is once, few, many, or a class for clones that have expanded.

D gene: NA; J gene: TRBJ2-3; V gene: TRBV5-4; CDR3 length: 17; clone size: NA; CDR3 protein: CASSRPTPSGGTDTQYF; CDR3 DNA: TGTGCCAGCAGCCGACCGACCCCCAGCGGAGGCACAGATACGCAGTATTTT
D gene: TRBD1; J gene: TRBJ2-3; V gene: TRBV14; CDR3 length: 17; clone size: NA; CDR3 protein: CASSQGDRGPFQDTQYF; CDR3 DNA: TGTGCCAGCAGCCAAGGGGACAGGGGGCCTTTCCAAGATACGCAGTATTTT
D gene: NA; J gene: TRBJ2-1; V gene: TRBV5-4; CDR3 length: 15; clone size: few; CDR3 protein: CASSRTPAAANEQFF; CDR3 DNA: TGTGCCAGCAGCCGTACTCCCGCCGCCGCCAATGAGCAGTTCTTC
D gene: TRBD1; J gene: TRBJ1-5; V gene: TRBV7-3; CDR3 length: 14; clone size: NA; CDR3 protein: CASSVGTGNQPQHF; CDR3 DNA: TGTGCCAGCAGCGTAGGGACAGGAAATCAGCCCCAGCATTTT
D gene: NA; J gene: TRBJ1-2; V gene: TRBV15; CDR3 length: 13; clone size: few; CDR3 protein: CATSRGLWEGYTF; CDR3 DNA: TGTGCCACCAGCAGAGGGCTTTGGGAGGGCTACACCTTC
D gene: NA; J gene: TRBJ1-2; V gene: TRBV7-2; CDR3 length: 15; clone size: NA; CDR3 protein: CASSLAPQRSYGYTF; CDR3 DNA: TGTGCCAGCAGCTTAGCGCCCCAGAGGTCCTATGGCTACACCTTC
D gene: NA; J gene: TRBJ2-1; V gene: TRBV15; CDR3 length: 15; clone size: NA; CDR3 protein: CATSRDSGLNNEQFF; CDR3 DNA: TGTGCCACCAGCAGAGATTCGGGTTTGAACAATGAGCAGTTCTTC
D gene: NA; J gene: TRBJ1-5; V gene: TRBV19; CDR3 length: 16; clone size: few; CDR3 protein: CASSTTDRNSNQPQHF; CDR3 DNA: TGTGCCAGTAGTACCACAGACAGGAATAGCAATCAGCCCCAGCATTTT
D gene: NA; J gene: TRBJ1-4; V gene: TRBV4-1; CDR3 length: 16; clone size: NA; CDR3 protein: CASSQEVGRGNEKLFF; CDR3 DNA: TGCGCCAGCAGCCAAGAGGTTGGTAGGGGTAATGAAAAACTGTTTTTT
D gene: NA; J gene: TRBJ1-2; V gene: TRBV30; CDR3 length: 8; clone size: NA; CDR3 protein: CAWSHFVF; CDR3 DNA: TGTGCCTGGAGTCATTTTGTCTTC
D gene: NA; J gene: TRBJ1-1; V gene: TRBV30; CDR3 length: 15; clone size: NA; CDR3 protein: CAWRPGQGLNTEAFF; CDR3 DNA: TGTGCCTGGAGACCTGGGCAGGGTTTGAACACTGAAGCTTTCTTT
D gene: NA; J gene: TRBJ2-7; V gene: TRBV10-3; CDR3 length: 16; clone size: few; CDR3 protein: CAISDSGISSSYEQYF; CDR3 DNA: TGTGCCATCAGTGACTCAGGGATCTCTTCGTCCTACGAGCAGTACTTC
D gene: TRBD1; J gene: TRBJ2-3; V gene: TRBV29-1; CDR3 length: 14; clone size: NA; CDR3 protein: CSVEIRQGGDTQYF; CDR3 DNA: TGCAGCGTTGAGATTCGACAGGGGGGAGATACGCAGTATTTT
D gene: TRBD1; J gene: TRBJ1-4; V gene: TRBV19; CDR3 length: 15; clone size: NA; CDR3 protein: CASSLDGTGSEKLFF; CDR3 DNA: TGTGCCAGTAGTCTAGACGGGACAGGGAGTGAAAAACTGTTTTTT
D gene: TRBD2; J gene: TRBJ2-1; V gene: TRBV5-1; CDR3 length: 18; clone size: few; CDR3 protein: CASSPQLNGEGSYNEQFF; CDR3 DNA: TGCGCCAGCAGCCCCCAGCTAAACGGGGAGGGCTCCTACAATGAGCAGTTCTTC
D gene: TRBD1; J gene: TRBJ1-2; V gene: TRBV6-5; CDR3 length: 13; clone size: NA; CDR3 protein: CASSGTDSYGYTF; CDR3 DNA: TGTGCCAGCAGTGGGACAGATTCCTATGGCTACACCTTC
D gene: NA; J gene: TRBJ1-1; V gene: TRBV23-1; CDR3 length: 15; clone size: few; CDR3 protein: CASSQPGHLNTEAFF; CDR3 DNA: TGCGCCAGCAGTCAACCGGGACATTTGAACACTGAAGCTTTCTTT
D gene: TRBD1; J gene: TRBJ2-1; V gene: TRBV6-1; CDR3 length: 17; clone size: few; CDR3 protein: CASSDWEGGQLYNEQFF; CDR3 DNA: TGTGCCAGCAGTGATTGGGAAGGGGGCCAACTTTACAATGAGCAGTTCTTC
D gene: TRBD1; J gene: TRBJ1-5; V gene: TRBV10-3; CDR3 length: 17; clone size: once; CDR3 protein: CAISETLGQRGGQPQHF; CDR3 DNA: TGTGCCATCAGTGAGACATTGGGACAGAGAGGCGGTCAGCCCCAGCATTTT
D gene: NA; J gene: TRBJ2-7; V gene: TRBV19; CDR3 length: 15; clone size: few; CDR3 protein: CASSGLAEGVYEQYF; CDR3 DNA: TGTGCCAGTAGTGGGCTAGCGGAGGGGGTGTACGAGCAGTACTTC
D gene: TRBD1; J gene: TRBJ2-3; V gene: TRBV18; CDR3 length: 16; clone size: few; CDR3 protein: CASSTRQGSSTDTQYF; CDR3 DNA: TGTGCCAGCTCAACCCGACAGGGATCTAGCACAGATACGCAGTATTTT
D gene: NA; J gene: TRBJ1-1; V gene: TRBV5-6; CDR3 length: 13; clone size: NA; CDR3 protein: CASSLAGATEAFF; CDR3 DNA: TGTGCCAGCAGCTTGGCAGGGGCCACTGAAGCTTTCTTT
D gene: NA; J gene: TRBJ2-7; V gene: TRBV6-6; CDR3 length: 12; clone size: few; CDR3 protein: CASTELGYEQYF; CDR3 DNA: TGTGCCAGCACCGAACTAGGTTACGAGCAGTACTTC
D gene: NA; J gene: TRBJ2-3; V gene: TRBV28; CDR3 length: 14; clone size: NA; CDR3 protein: CASSLPGTSDTQYF; CDR3 DNA: TGTGCCAGCAGTCTCCCCGGGACATCGGATACGCAGTATTTT
D gene: TRBD2; J gene: TRBJ2-7; V gene: TRBV12-5; CDR3 length: 12; clone size: NA; CDR3 protein: CASSGSVYEQYF; CDR3 DNA: TGTGCTAGTAGCGGGAGTGTTTACGAGCAGTACTTC
D gene: NA; J gene: TRBJ2-7; V gene: TRBV11-3; CDR3 length: 13; clone size: few; CDR3 protein: CASSPRNTYEQYF; CDR3 DNA: TGTGCCAGCAGCCCCAGAAATACCTACGAGCAGTACTTC
D gene: NA; J gene: TRBJ2-7; V gene: TRBV27; CDR3 length: 13; clone size: few; CDR3 protein: CASSFDSPYEQYF; CDR3 DNA: TGTGCCAGCAGTTTCGATAGCCCCTACGAGCAGTACTTC
D gene: TRBD2; J gene: TRBJ2-3; V gene: TRBV7-3; CDR3 length: 13; clone size: few; CDR3 protein: CASSDGSGATQYF; CDR3 DNA: TGTGCCAGCAGCGATGGTAGCGGGGCAACGCAGTATTTT
D gene: NA; J gene: TRBJ1-2; V gene: TRBV2; CDR3 length: 12; clone size: few; CDR3 protein: CASSVSNYGYTF; CDR3 DNA: TGTGCCAGCAGCGTCAGTAACTATGGCTACACCTTC
D gene: NA; J gene: TRBJ1-3; V gene: TRBV7-8; CDR3 length: 16; clone size: few; CDR3 protein: CASSLAGHPSGNTIYF; CDR3 DNA: TGTGCCAGCAGCTTAGCGGGCCATCCCTCTGGAAACACCATATATTTT
D gene: TRBD1; J gene: TRBJ2-3; V gene: TRBV19; CDR3 length: 14; clone size: NA; CDR3 protein: CASSRGQGPDTQYF; CDR3 DNA: TGTGCCAGTAGTAGGGGACAGGGCCCAGATACGCAGTATTTT
D gene: TRBD2; J gene: TRBJ2-7; V gene: TRBV30; CDR3 length: 14; clone size: NA; CDR3 protein: CAWSVQRELIEQYF; CDR3 DNA: TGTGCCTGGAGTGTCCAGCGGGAGCTTATCGAGCAGTACTTC
D gene: NA; J gene: TRBJ1-2; V gene: TRBV6-5; CDR3 length: 13; clone size: NA; CDR3 protein: CASRKPGGYGYTF; CDR3 DNA: TGTGCCAGCAGGAAACCGGGGGGCTATGGCTACACCTTC
D gene: NA; J gene: TRBJ1-4; V gene: TRBV7-9; CDR3 length: 16; clone size: NA; CDR3 protein: CASSPTLSPRGEKLFF; CDR3 DNA: TGTGCCAGCAGCCCCACCTTGTCCCCAAGGGGTGAAAAACTGTTTTTT
D gene: NA; J gene: TRBJ2-7; V gene: TRBV19; CDR3 length: 14; clone size: few; CDR3 protein: CASSPRTVPYEQYF; CDR3 DNA: TGTGCCAGTAGCCCGAGGACAGTTCCCTACGAGCAGTACTTC
D gene: TRBD1; J gene: TRBJ1-2; V gene: TRBV29-1; CDR3 length: 11; clone size: many; CDR3 protein: CSALGQVGYTF; CDR3 DNA: TGCAGCGCTTTGGGACAGGTCGGCTACACCTTC
D gene: TRBD1; J gene: TRBJ2-2; V gene: TRBV13; CDR3 length: 15; clone size: few; CDR3 protein: CASSLRGPNTGELFF; CDR3 DNA: TGTGCCAGCAGCTTAAGGGGGCCGAACACCGGGGAGCTGTTTTTT
D gene: TRBD2; J gene: TRBJ2-3; V gene: TRBV5-1; CDR3 length: 15; clone size: NA; CDR3 protein: CASSLGLAGADTQYF; CDR3 DNA: TGCGCCAGCAGCTTAGGGCTAGCGGGAGCAGATACGCAGTATTTT
D gene: NA; J gene: TRBJ1-2; V gene: TRBV4-1; CDR3 length: 15; clone size: NA; CDR3 protein: CASSQTIDRIGGYTF; CDR3 DNA: TGCGCCAGCAGCCAAACAATCGACAGAATCGGTGGCTACACCTTC
D gene: NA; J gene: TRBJ1-1; V gene: TRBV30; CDR3 length: 12; clone size: NA; CDR3 protein: CAWSVRGTEAFF; CDR3 DNA: TGTGCCTGGAGTGTTAGGGGTACTGAAGCTTTCTTT
D gene: TRBD1; J gene: TRBJ1-6; V gene: TRBV4-1; CDR3 length: 15; clone size: NA; CDR3 protein: CASSPGTVYNSPLHF; CDR3 DNA: TGCGCCAGCAGCCCGGGGACAGTCTATAATTCACCCCTCCACTTT